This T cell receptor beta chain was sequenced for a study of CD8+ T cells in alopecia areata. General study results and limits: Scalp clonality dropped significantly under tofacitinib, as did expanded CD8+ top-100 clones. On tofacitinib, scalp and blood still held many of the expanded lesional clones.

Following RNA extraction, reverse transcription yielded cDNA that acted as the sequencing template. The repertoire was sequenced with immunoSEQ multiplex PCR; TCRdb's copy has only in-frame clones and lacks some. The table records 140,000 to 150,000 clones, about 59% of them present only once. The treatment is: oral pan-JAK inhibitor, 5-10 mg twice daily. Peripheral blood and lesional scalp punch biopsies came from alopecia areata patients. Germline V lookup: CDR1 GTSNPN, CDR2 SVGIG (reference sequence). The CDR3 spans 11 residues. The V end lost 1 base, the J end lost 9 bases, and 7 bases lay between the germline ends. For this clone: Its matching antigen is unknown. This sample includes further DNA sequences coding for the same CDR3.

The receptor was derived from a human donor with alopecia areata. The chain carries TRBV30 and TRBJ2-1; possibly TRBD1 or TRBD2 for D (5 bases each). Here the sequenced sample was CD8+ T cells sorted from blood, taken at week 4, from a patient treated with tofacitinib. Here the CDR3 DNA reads TGTGCCTGGAGTGGTGGGGGTGAGCAGTTCTTC. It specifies CAWSGGGEQFF.